This T cell receptor beta chain was sequenced for a study of breast tumors, draining lymph nodes, adjacent tissues. Study findings and constraints: Luminal-like breast cancer showed significantly higher tumor–nontumor repertoire similarity than basal-like.

Samples came from axillary lymph nodes draining the breast cancer. Germline V gene sequence: CDR1 KGHDR, CDR2 SFDVKD. The CDR3 consists of 14 residues. V was cut by 10 bases and J by 8 bases, with 20 bases left in between. This clonotype was found many times. Its antigen is unidentified. Each CDR3 protein gets one entry after TCRdb re-called the multiplex PCR reads with MiXCR. This table holds some 230,000 distinct CDR3 sequences, under 40% found once. This sequence originates from a female donor with breast cancer. Some clones in this sample may be carry-over from other donors' samples. Sequences were obtained from axillary lymph node tissue. The rearrangement uses TRBV24-1 and TRBJ1-5; D is perhaps TRBD1 (5 bases). CDR3 nucleotides: TGTGCCACAAACCATCGGGGCTTCCTCGAGCCCCAGCATTTT. Encoded protein: CATNHRGFLEPQHF.